This TCR beta chain was found in a study of blood T cell repertoires in COVID-19. Original processing methods: Counts of nucleated cells, estimated from reference gene primer amplification, were obtained. The repertoire was sequenced with immunoSEQ multiplex PCR; TCRdb's copy has only in-frame clones and lacks some. For V, J and clone size, that table is used; D and trimming come from the DNA. The repertoire holds around 160,000 clones, with over 75% as singletons. Clinical history reported by participants formed the basis on which cohorts were assigned. V lost 2 bases and J 5 bases, leaving 15 bases between the germline ends. Germline V gives CDR1 LGHDT, CDR2 YNNKEL (reference sequence). This CDR3 region has 15 residues.

This chain connects TRBV3-1 (or the pseudogene TRBV3-2) to TRBJ2-5, with D possibly TRBD2 on 5 matching bases. The specimen sequenced was PBMCs or T cells enriched from blood (not recorded which). The clonotype was recovered from a man aged 35-49 years who had recovered from COVID-19. The CDR3 here is CASSQQLGSWETQYF. The CDR3 DNA follows: TGTGCCAGCAGCCAACAGCTAGGGAGCTGGGAGACCCAGTACTTC.